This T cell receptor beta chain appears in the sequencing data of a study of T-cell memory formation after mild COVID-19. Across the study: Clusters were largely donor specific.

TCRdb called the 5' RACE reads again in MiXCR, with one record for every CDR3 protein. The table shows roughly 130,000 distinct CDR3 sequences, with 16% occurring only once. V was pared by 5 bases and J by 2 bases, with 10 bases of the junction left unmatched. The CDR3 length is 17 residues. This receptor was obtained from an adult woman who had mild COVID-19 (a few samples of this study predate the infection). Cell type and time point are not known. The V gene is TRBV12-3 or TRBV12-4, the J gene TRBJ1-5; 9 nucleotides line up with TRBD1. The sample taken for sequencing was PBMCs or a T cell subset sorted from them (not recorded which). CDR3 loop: CASSKMTGGFGNQPQHF. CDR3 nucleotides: TGTGCCAGCAGTAAAATGACAGGGGGATTTGGCAATCAGCCCCAGCATTTT.